These 13 T cell receptor beta chains share one sample of origin, sequenced in a study of PD-L1 blockade in urothelial cancer. Repertoires were generated with immunoSEQ multiplex PCR, while TCRdb's copy carries only in-frame clones and drops some. The table has about 120,000 clones, 86% seen once; the top ten hold roughly 2.4%. This sample's time point: peripheral blood 6 weeks after treatment start. Source: PBMCs, taken around atezolizumab (anti-PD-L1) treatment. All receptors derive from a man aged 50 to 60 with urothelial cancer.

This sequence joins TRBV25-1 and TRBJ1-1; D might be TRBD1 (6 bases). The CDR3 runs 17 residues. Trimming removed 8 bases from V and 2 bases from J, with 24 bases in between. The germline V gene has CDR1 MGHDK and CDR2 SYGVNS. CDR3 nucleotide sequence: TGTGCCAGCCGAAAGGGGACACTCGGAGTAATTAACACTGAAGCTTTCTTT. Translating gives CASRKGTLGVINTEAFF.

The genes are TRBV7-6 and TRBJ1-2, with no clear D. Per germline, CDR1 SGHVS and CDR2 FNYEAQ. V lost 2 bases, J lost 6 bases, and 10 bases lay in between. This CDR3 is built from 13 residues. CDR3 loop: CASSLLSVDGYTF. CDR3 coding DNA: TGTGCCAGCAGCTTACTTTCTGTTGATGGCTACACCTTC.

This chain connects TRBV7-2 to TRBJ2-7, with 11 positions matching TRBD2. Per germline, CDR1 SGHTA and CDR2 FQGNSA. Losses at the gene ends were 5 bases for V and 4 bases for J; bases not matched to a gene: 4. This CDR3 region has 14 residues. In DNA, the CDR3 is TGTGCCAGCAGCACTAGCGGGAGTAATTACGAGCAGTACTTC. Translated: CASSTSGSNYEQYF.

This chain uses TRBV20-1 with TRBJ2-1; D not resolved. V gave up 2 bases and J gave up 9 bases, with 8 bases separating them. The CDR3 has 11 residues. Germline V gene lookup returns CDR1 DFQATT and CDR2 SNEGSKA (reference sequence). The CDR3 bases are TGCAGTGCTAGATCCTACGGTGAGCAGTTCTTC. Translated: CSARSYGEQFF.

This chain connects TRBV7-3 to TRBJ1-6; the D gene is possibly TRBD1 (6 bases). The CDR3 consists of 15 residues. In germline, CDR1 is SGHTA, CDR2 FQGTGA. Trimming removed 5 bases at V and 7 bases at J, with 15 bases between. As DNA, the CDR3 is TGTGCCAGCAGCAGAACCGGGACAAGAAATTCACCCCTCCACTTT. Protein sequence: CASSRTGTRNSPLHF.

This chain uses TRBV9 with TRBJ2-7, with D tentatively TRBD2 (5 bases). Germline CDR1 is SGDLS and CDR2 is YYNGEE. Trimming cost V 0 bases and J 2 bases, with 15 bases left between them. The CDR3 consists of 16 residues. CDR3 nucleotides: TGTGCCAGCAGCGTAGCTTCGAGGGTACCGACCTACGAGCAGTACTTC. Translated: CASSVASRVPTYEQYF. Based on the CDR3 plus reference TRBV9 and TRBJ2-7, the full variable domain is DSGVTQTPKHLITATGQRVTLRCSPRSGDLSVYWYQQSLDQGLQFLIQYYNGEERAKGNILERFSAQQFPDLHSELNLSSLELGDSALYFCASSVASRVPTYEQYFGPGTRLTVT.

The V and J genes are TRBV30 and TRBJ1-2; D possibly corresponds to TRBD1 (5 bases). Germline CDR1 is GTSNPN and CDR2 is SVGIG (reference sequence). Trimming took off 2 bases at V and 8 bases at J, with 21 bases between the two ends. This CDR3 has 15 amino acids. CDR3 residues: CAWSPGWIGSGGYTF. In nucleotides, the CDR3 is TGTGCCTGGAGTCCAGGGTGGATCGGGTCAGGGGGCTACACCTTC.

The chain has TRBV7-2 and TRBJ2-7, with 8 bases lining up with TRBD1. The V and J ends lost 0 bases and 0 bases, in that order; junction bases with no gene match: 7. The germline V gene encodes CDR1 SGHTA and CDR2 FQGNSA. The CDR3 is 17 amino acids. The CDR3 DNA reads TGTGCCAGCAGCTTAGCGAGTAGGGGGACAGGCTCCTACGAGCAGTACTTC. Amino acid sequence: CASSLASRGTGSYEQYF. The whole variable domain, filled in from reference TRBV7-2 and TRBJ2-7, reads GAGVSQSPSNKVTEKGKDVELRCDPISGHTALYWYRQSLGQGLEFLIYFQGNSAPDKSGLPSDRFSAERTGGSVSTLTIQRTQQEDSAVYLCASSLASRGTGSYEQYFGPGTRLTVT.

The rearrangement uses TRBV19 and TRBJ2-7; 7 bases fit TRBD1. The length of the CDR3 is 12 residues. CDR1 LNHDA and CDR2 SQIVND come from the germline V gene (reference sequence). With V trimmed by 4 bases and J by 6 bases, 3 bases remained unmatched. The CDR3 here is CASSRQGCEQYF. The CDR3 nucleotides read TGTGCCAGTAGTAGACAGGGATGCGAGCAGTACTTC.

The chain carries TRBV11-2 and TRBJ2-7; D is perhaps TRBD2 (5 bases). V was clipped by 4 bases and J by 2 bases, with 12 bases between them. Per the germline V gene, CDR1 is SGHAT and CDR2 is FQNNGV. CDR3 length equals 14 residues. In DNA form, the CDR3 reads TGTGCCAGCAGCTCTAGCCCGGTGGCCTACGAGCAGTACTTC. This translates into CASSSSPVAYEQYF.

This clone has only one observation. Germline and junction disagree at one end, which may indicate a read error. This sequence joins TRBV15 and TRBJ2-5; D ambiguous. Germline V gives CDR1 LNHNV, CDR2 YYDKDF (reference sequence). The CDR3 runs to 13 residues. In DNA, the CDR3 is TGTGCCACCAGCAGAGACAGGCAAGGGACCCAGTACTTC. Its protein product is CATSRDRQGTQYF.

The chain employs TRBV29-1 and TRBJ1-5, with TRBD1 as a possible D gene (6 bases). Trimming left V 3 bases short and J 6 bases short, with 12 bases between. This CDR3 spans 13 amino acids. The V gene's germline CDR1 is SQVTM and CDR2 ANQGSEA. The CDR3: CSVEDSAGQPQHF. DNA of the CDR3: TGCAGCGTTGAGGACAGCGCGGGTCAGCCCCAGCATTTT.

The genes are TRBV11-2 and TRBJ2-3, with 7 nucleotides matching TRBD2. CDR3 length: 16 residues. The germline CDR1 and CDR2 sequences are SGHAT and FQNNGV. The J segment lost 5 bases and the V segment lost 5 bases, leaving 13 bases of the junction unmatched. For the CDR3, the DNA is TGTGCCAGCAGCCGGACTGGGGCGGGAGCCGGAGATACGCAGTATTTT. It codes for CASSRTGAGAGDTQYF.